This T cell receptor beta chain was recovered during a study of glioma-infiltrating T cells. TCR alpha and beta CDR3 regions were amplified from RNA using iRepertoire nested multiplex PCR. Tissue mRNA or PBMC total RNA, roughly 100-400 ng, went into one-step reverse transcription and amplification. TCRdb re-called the multiplex PCR reads with MiXCR, one entry per CDR3 protein. This table has tens of thousands of distinct CDR3 sequences, approximately 40% appearing once. Germline V lookup: CDR1 SNHLY, CDR2 FYNNEI. The CDR3 covers 11 residues. As for this clonotype: The antigen is not known. Germline and junction disagree at one end, which may indicate a read error.

Study-wide points: Gliomas, especially low-grade, showed above-expected tissue-blood divergence; non-neoplastic patients showed below.

The sequence derives from a human donor with low-grade glioma or glioblastoma, undergoing nonglioma brain surgery, or in good health (not recorded which). The chain recombines TRBV2 with TRBJ2-7; D is possibly TRBD2 (6 bases). The sample comprised glioma tissue, nonneoplastic brain tissue, or PBMCs (not recorded which). The CDR3 region has the DNA TGTTCCAGCCGGCGGGGCTACGAGCAGTCCTTC. Its protein product is CSSRRGYEQSF.